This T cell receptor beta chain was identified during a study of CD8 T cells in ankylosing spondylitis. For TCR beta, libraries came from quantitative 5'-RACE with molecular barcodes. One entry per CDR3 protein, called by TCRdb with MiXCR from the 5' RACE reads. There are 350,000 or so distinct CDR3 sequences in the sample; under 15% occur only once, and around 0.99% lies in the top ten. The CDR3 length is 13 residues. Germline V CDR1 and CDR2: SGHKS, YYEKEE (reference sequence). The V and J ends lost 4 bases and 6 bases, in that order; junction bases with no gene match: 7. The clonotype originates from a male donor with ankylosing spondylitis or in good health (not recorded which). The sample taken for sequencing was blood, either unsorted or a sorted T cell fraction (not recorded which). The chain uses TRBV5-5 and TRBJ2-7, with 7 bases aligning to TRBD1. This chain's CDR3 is CASSRTGVGEQYF. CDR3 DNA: TGTGCCAGCAGCCGGACAGGAGTGGGCGAGCAGTACTTC.